This T cell receptor (beta chain) came from a study of blood T cell repertoires in COVID-19. Study background: Whether acute or convalescent, the COVID-19 samples came from the United States, Italy and Spain. Sources were T cells, B-cell-depleted T cells, or PBMCs; the material itself was cDNA or gDNA.

Original analysis: Quantification of nucleated cells was approximated via reference gene primer amplification. Profiling relied on immunoSEQ multiplex PCR, and the TCRdb table lists in-frame clones only, not all of them. Clone size and the V and J calls come from that table; the DNA yielded D and trimming. The repertoire holds approximately 260,000 clones, with about 81% as singletons. Specimen: peripheral blood. The sequence derives from a woman aged 55-70 years with active or convalescent COVID-19.

The CDR3 DNA reads TGTGCCAGCAGCTTACCTGGACAGGGGGCTGGAAACACCATATATTTT. Translating gives CASSLPGQGAGNTIYF. J is TRBJ1-3 and V is TRBV5-5; 10 bases line up with TRBD1. Germline values: CDR1 SGHKS, CDR2 YYEKEE (reference sequence). V lost 2 bases to trimming and J lost 2 bases; unmatched junction nucleotides: 4. The CDR3 contains 16 residues.